This T cell receptor beta chain stems from a study of CD4 T cells in relation to SARS-CoV-2 and coronaviruses. Before the COVID-19 pandemic, during about 2011-2019, CD4+ T cells were taken from unexposed donors. CD4+ T cells were isolated from the cells after 10 days of culture. Profiled with immunoSEQ multiplex PCR; TCRdb holds only in-frame clones, not every one. The data contain under 30,000 clones, roughly 78% of them singletons. A word on this clone: Its antigen is still unknown.

Per the germline V gene, CDR1 is KGHSH and CDR2 is LQKENI. The CDR3 runs 14 residues. The germline V and J ends were trimmed by 1 base and 2 bases, with 9 bases remaining between them. This chain uses TRBV18 with TRBJ2-7; D remains ambiguous. The TCR comes from a human donor in good health. Sequenced: CD4+ T cells from PBMCs, cultured in vitro. CDR3 loop: CASSPRPETYEQYF. As DNA, the CDR3 is TGTGCCAGCTCACCACGTCCGGAAACCTACGAGCAGTACTTC.